Included here is one T cell receptor beta chain sequence, with context. Its specificity is unknown. The CDR3 extends over 13 amino acids. The germline gives CDR1 MNHNS, CDR2 SASEGT. Through 5' RACE with UMI labels, the TRB cDNA libraries were prepared. TCRdb reprocessed the 5' RACE reads; each CDR3 protein has one entry and no DNA is given. Its table lists tens of thousands of distinct CDR3 sequences. This sample is part of a study of CXCR3-negative and CXCR3-positive naive CD8 T cells. Study-wide findings and caveats: Most assays were run on fresh PBMCs (CXCR3 expression partially decreased after cryopreservation). Naive subsets were similarly diverse, while memory CD8+ repertoires were much less diverse. CXCR3-positive naive cells carried more hydrophobic TRB CDR3s than CXCR3-negative ones.

Sequenced sample: naive CXCR3+ CD8+ T cells from blood. The subset denotes: CD45RO-CCR7+CD27+CD95- naive CD8+ T cells expressing CXCR3 (TNR3+). This clonotype originated in a human donor in good health. Some clones in this sample may be carry-over from other donors' samples. The rearrangement uses TRBV6-1 and TRBJ2-1. The CDR3 region is CASSEDTALRQFF.